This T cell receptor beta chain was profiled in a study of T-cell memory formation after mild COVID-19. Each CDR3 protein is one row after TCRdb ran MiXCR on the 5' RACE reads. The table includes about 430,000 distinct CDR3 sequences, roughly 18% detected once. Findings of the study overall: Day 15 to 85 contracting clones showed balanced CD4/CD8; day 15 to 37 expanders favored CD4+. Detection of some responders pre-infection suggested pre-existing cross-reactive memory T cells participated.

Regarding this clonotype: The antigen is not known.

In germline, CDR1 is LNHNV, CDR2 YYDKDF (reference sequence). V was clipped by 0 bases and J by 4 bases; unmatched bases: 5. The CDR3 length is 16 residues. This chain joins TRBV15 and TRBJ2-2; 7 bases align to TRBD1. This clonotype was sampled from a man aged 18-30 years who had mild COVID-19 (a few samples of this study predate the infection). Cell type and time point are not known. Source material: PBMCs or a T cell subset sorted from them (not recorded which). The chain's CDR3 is CATSREKTGSTGELFF. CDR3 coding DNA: TGTGCCACCAGCAGAGAAAAGACAGGGTCCACCGGGGAGCTGTTTTTT.